These 18 T cell receptor beta chains originate from one sample sequenced in a study of regulatory T cells in long-lasting Graves disease. The authors built TCR beta libraries using iRepertoire HTBI primers and Arm-PCR of CDR3 regions. TCRdb reprocessed the multiplex PCR reads via MiXCR and lists one record per CDR3 protein. The sample yields approximately 300,000 distinct CDR3 sequences, 18% seen once. Time point described: newly diagnosed GD, antithyroid drugs for less than 3 months. PBMCs were the source of the RNA used for TCR sequencing. This material consisted of peripheral blood mononuclear cells (PBMCs), taken at new diagnosis, from a patient treated with antithyroid drugs. These receptors originate from a female donor with Graves disease.

This clonotype was seen many times. The V gene is TRBV27, the J gene TRBJ1-2; TRBD1 might be the D (5 bases). This CDR3 contains 13 residues. With 3 bases removed from V and 6 bases from J, the gap between germline ends came to 11 bases. The germline V gene has CDR1 MNHEY and CDR2 SMNVEV (reference sequence). DNA for the CDR3: TGTGCCAGCAGTTTTTCTCGGGGGGATGGCTACACCTTC. Its translation: CASSFSRGDGYTF.

This clonotype was counted at least ten times. This chain uses TRBV29-1 with TRBJ2-2; TRBD1 matches 7 bases. After removal of 4 bases from V and 2 bases from J, the junction contained 4 bases not matched to a gene. The CDR3 covers 14 residues. Germline V gene data show CDR1 as SQVTM and CDR2 as ANQGSEA. The CDR3 DNA sequence: TGCAGCGTTGTACGGGACAGCAACACCGGGGAGCTGTTTTTT. Translating it yields CSVVRDSNTGELFF.

A remark on this clonotype: Germline and junction disagree at one end, which may indicate a read error. The genes are TRBV28 and TRBJ2-5; 8 bases are a match to TRBD1. CDR1 MDHEN and CDR2 SYDVKM come from the germline V gene. The CDR3 extends over 18 amino acids. The CDR3 spells CANSLSEGQATNQETQYF. CDR3 DNA: TGTGCCAACAGTTTATCGGAGGGACAGGCAACAAACCAAGAGACCCAGTACTTC.

This clonotype was recorded many times. The gene calls are TRBV2 and TRBJ2-3; 10 bases match TRBD2. Trimming cost V 8 bases and J 2 bases; bases outside gene matches: 13. From germline, CDR1 is SNHLY and CDR2 FYNNEI. The CDR3 consists of 17 residues. CDR3 amino acids: CASCEREGRFNTDTQYF. The CDR3 DNA reads as TGTGCCAGCTGCGAGCGGGAGGGCCGGTTTAACACAGATACGCAGTATTTT.

This clonotype was seen at least ten times. The genes are TRBV3-1 and TRBJ2-7; tentative D call: TRBD1 (6 bases). V was pared by 7 bases and J by 3 bases, with 7 bases between. The CDR3 is made up of 11 amino acids. CDR1 is LGHDT and CDR2 is YNNKEL in the germline V gene (reference sequence). CDR3 sequence: CASKGGYEQYF. The CDR3 nucleotides are TGTGCCAGCAAAGGGGGCTACGAGCAGTACTTC.

In this sample, this clonotype turned up once. The V and J genes are TRBV3-1 and TRBJ2-5, with D possibly matching TRBD2 (5 bases). V was shortened by 2 bases and J by 5 bases, with 9 bases between the two germline ends. The CDR3 extends over 13 amino acids. Germline V gene data show CDR1 as LGHDT and CDR2 as YNNKEL (reference sequence). The CDR3 sequence is CASSQSGSETQYF. The CDR3, as DNA: TGTGCCAGCAGCCAATCGGGGTCGGAGACCCAGTACTTC.

This clonotype was recorded at least ten times. V is TRBV28 and J is TRBJ2-7; D possibly matches TRBD1 or TRBD2 (6 bases each). Germline V lookup: CDR1 MDHEN, CDR2 SYDVKM. The CDR3 covers 13 residues. V was clipped by 8 bases and J by 2 bases, with 13 bases between them. CDR3 protein: CASSRGGTYEQYF. The CDR3 DNA reads TGTGCCAGCTCACGAGGGGGGACCTACGAGCAGTACTTC.

Worth noting for this clonotype: A read error may be the cause here, since a much bigger clone is one base away. The rearrangement joins TRBV11-3 to TRBJ2-1; D is uncertain. V was trimmed by 7 bases and J by 9 bases, leaving 13 bases between them. Germline V lookup: CDR1 SGHNT, CDR2 YENEEA. The CDR3 spans 12 residues. The CDR3 loop reads CASIPPPIEQFF. The CDR3 nucleotides read TGTGCCAGCATCCCTCCGCCCATTGAGCAGTTCTTC. The full variable domain, in which reference TRBV11-3 and TRBJ2-1 provide the parts outside the CDR3, is EAGVVQSPRYKIIEKKQPVAFWCNPISGHNTLYWYLQNLGQGPELLIRYENEEAVDDSQLPKDRFSAERLKGVDSTLKIQPAELGDSAVYLCASIPPPIEQFFGPGTRLTVL.

This chain uses TRBV15 with TRBJ2-6; D not resolved. Between the trimmed V and J ends, which lost 6 bases and 0 bases, there was a span of 9 bases. Germline V lookup: CDR1 LNHNV, CDR2 YYDKDF (reference sequence). CDR3 size: 15 residues. The CDR3 region is CATRPRSSGANVLTF. In DNA, the CDR3 is TGTGCCACCAGACCCAGGAGCTCTGGGGCCAACGTCCTGACTTTC. The whole variable domain, filled in from reference TRBV15 and TRBJ2-6, reads DAMVIQNPRYQVTQFGKPVTLSCSQTLNHNVMYWYQQKSSQAPKLLFHYYDKDFNNEADTPDNFQSRRPNTSFCFLDIRSPGLGDTAMYLCATRPRSSGANVLTFGAGSRLTVL.

This chain uses TRBV12-3 or TRBV12-4 with TRBJ1-2; the D gene is possibly TRBD1 (5 bases). Trimming stripped 4 bases from V and 4 bases from J, with 16 bases between. The CDR3 is 15 amino acids. The CDR3 sequence: CASSYSRGGAYGYTF. In DNA form, the CDR3 reads TGTGCCAGCAGTTACTCACGGGGCGGCGCCTATGGCTACACCTTC.

This clonotype has ten or more counts. The rearrangement joins TRBV27 to TRBJ2-1, with TRBD2 identical over 13 bases. CDR1 and CDR2 (germline): MNHEY, SMNVEV (reference sequence). V lost 6 bases, J lost 6 bases, and 14 bases stayed unmatched. CDR3 length: 18 amino acids. The DNA for the CDR3 is TGTGCCAGCAGCCCCTCCCCCACTAGCGGGAGGGCGGCCAATGAGCAGTTCTTC. The encoded protein is CASSPSPTSGRAANEQFF.

The rearrangement links TRBV19 to TRBJ2-7; no firm D call. This CDR3 has 14 amino acids. The V end was cut by 6 bases, the J end by 5 bases, with 17 bases between. Germline-derived CDR1 and CDR2 are LNHDA and SQIVND (reference sequence). The CDR3 spells CASSTRVFFDEQYF. CDR3 sequence (DNA): TGTGCCAGTAGCACCCGGGTCTTCTTCGACGAGCAGTACTTC.

This clonotype was counted ten times or more. The genes are TRBV28 and TRBJ1-3; D is unresolved. This CDR3 is built from 16 residues. Germline V gene sequence: CDR1 MDHEN, CDR2 SYDVKM. V lost 4 bases to trimming and J lost 6 bases, with 19 bases between them. In DNA form, the CDR3 reads TGTGCCAGCAGTTCTCCCGACTCTCTCTTTCCAAACACCATATATTTT. It encodes CASSSPDSLFPNTIYF.

This chain uses TRBV7-2 with TRBJ1-2, with D possibly TRBD1 on 6 matching bases. Germline V gene sequence: CDR1 SGHTA, CDR2 FQGNSA. Between the trimmed V and J ends, which lost 7 bases and 8 bases, there was a span of 17 bases. CDR3 length equals 13 residues. As DNA, the CDR3 is TGTGCCAGCACCCTCGGGGGGGCGCAAGGCTACACCTTC. Amino acid sequence: CASTLGGAQGYTF.

The table lists this clonotype with many counts. This rearrangement joins TRBV28 to TRBJ1-5; D may be TRBD1 (6 bases). The CDR3 has 13 amino acids. Trimming cost V 6 bases and J 7 bases, with 13 bases left between them. The germline CDR1 and CDR2 sequences are MDHEN and SYDVKM. CDR3 bases: TGTGCCAGCAGGGACACAGGGAGGCAGCCCCAGCATTTT. As protein: CASRDTGRQPQHF.

The sample holds many counts of this clonotype. This chain uses TRBV6-1 with TRBJ1-5; D perhaps matches TRBD1 (6 bases). The CDR3 is 14 residues long. From germline, CDR1 is MNHNS and CDR2 SASEGT. The germline V and J ends were trimmed by 4 bases and 3 bases, with 10 bases remaining between them. The CDR3, as DNA: TGTGCCAGCAGTGTACAGGGACCCAATCAGCCCCAGCATTTT. The encoded protein is CASSVQGPNQPQHF.

There are many counts of this clonotype. The chain uses TRBV10-3 and TRBJ1-1, with D uncertain. Trimming left V 6 bases short and J 2 bases short, with 16 bases between. The CDR3 spans 15 residues. Per germline, CDR1 ENHRY and CDR2 SYGVKD. The CDR3 here is CAIRVTFGDNTEAFF. CDR3 DNA sequence: TGTGCCATCAGGGTGACGTTCGGGGATAACACTGAAGCTTTCTTT.

This clonotype was observed many times. This chain links TRBV30 with TRBJ1-1; the D gene is possibly TRBD1 (5 bases). Germline V gene lookup returns CDR1 GTSNPN and CDR2 SVGIG (reference sequence). Trimming shortened V by 2 bases and J by 1 base, and 8 bases separated the two germline ends. This CDR3 region has 13 residues. CDR3 nucleotides: TGTGCCTGGAGTATAACAGGGAACACTGAAGCTTTCTTT. It codes for CAWSITGNTEAFF.